Following are 4 T cell receptor beta chains from one sample sequenced in a study of T cells in Graves' hyperthyroidism and ophthalmopathy. Amplified regions were TCR beta CDR3 sequences from RNA transcripts. The TCR CDR3 first-round RT-PCR relied on the HTBI primer set. TCRdb itself ran the multiplex PCR reads through MiXCR, one entry per CDR3 protein. The table records more than 500,000 distinct CDR3 sequences, 15% to 20% of them present only once. What was sequenced was blood. These receptors all come from a woman aged 30 to 39 with Graves' ophthalmopathy.

This clonotype was counted ten times or more. The chain uses TRBV6-5 and TRBJ1-1; D is ambiguous. V was shortened by 0 bases and J by 2 bases, with 13 bases between the two germline ends. The germline CDR1 and CDR2 sequences are MNHEY and SVGAGI. CDR3 length equals 16 residues. The CDR3 region is CASSYSRVGTNTEAFF. The CDR3 DNA reads as TGTGCCAGCAGTTACTCGAGGGTAGGCACTAACACTGAAGCTTTCTTT.

V and J are TRBV24-1 and TRBJ2-7; D unclear. Trimming pared 9 bases from V and 1 base from J, leaving 12 bases between. The germline V gene encodes CDR1 KGHDR and CDR2 SFDVKD. The CDR3 is 13 amino acids. The CDR3 sequence: CATPKPDSYEQYF. The CDR3 nucleotides are TGTGCCACCCCTAAGCCGGATTCCTACGAGCAGTACTTC.

In this sample, this clonotype turned up a few times. J is TRBJ2-5 and V is TRBV29-1; 13 bases are shared with TRBD2. V was pared by 4 bases and J by 7 bases, with 6 bases of the junction left unmatched. The CDR3 loop spans 14 amino acids. Germline lookup yields CDR1 SQVTM and CDR2 ANQGSEA. The CDR3 DNA follows: TGCAGCGTTGGGACTAGCGGGAGTTACGTGACCCAGTACTTC. Amino acids: CSVGTSGSYVTQYF.

The sample holds a few counts of this clonotype. The chain carries TRBV3-1 and TRBJ2-1; 14 positions match TRBD2. The CDR3 runs 15 residues. Germline V gene sequence: CDR1 LGHDT, CDR2 YNNKEL (reference sequence). V lost 4 bases and J lost 7; bases outside the gene matches: 3. CDR3 bases: TGTGCCAGCAGCCGAGGGACTAGCGGGAGAAATGAGCAGTTCTTC. Its protein is CASSRGTSGRNEQFF.